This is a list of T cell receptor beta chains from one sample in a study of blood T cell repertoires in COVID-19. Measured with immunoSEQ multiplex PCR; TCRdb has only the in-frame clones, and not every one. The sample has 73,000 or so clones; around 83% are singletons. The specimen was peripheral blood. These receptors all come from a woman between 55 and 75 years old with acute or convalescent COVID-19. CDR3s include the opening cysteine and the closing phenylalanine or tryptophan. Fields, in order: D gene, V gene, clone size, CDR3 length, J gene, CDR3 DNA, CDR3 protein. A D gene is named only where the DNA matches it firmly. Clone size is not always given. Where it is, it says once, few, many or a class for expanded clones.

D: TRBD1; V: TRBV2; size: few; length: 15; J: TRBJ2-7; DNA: TGTGCCAGCAGTCCCCGGACAGGGGGATTCCCAGAGCAGTACTTC; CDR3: CASSPRTGGFPEQYF
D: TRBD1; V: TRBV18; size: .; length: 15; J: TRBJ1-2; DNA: TGTGCCAGCTCACCCCTGGACAGGGTTGGCTATGGCTACACCTTC; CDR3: CASSPLDRVGYGYTF
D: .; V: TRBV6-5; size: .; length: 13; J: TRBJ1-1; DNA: TGTGCCAGCAGTTACGTCGGGGGCACTGAAGCTTTCTTT; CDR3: CASSYVGGTEAFF
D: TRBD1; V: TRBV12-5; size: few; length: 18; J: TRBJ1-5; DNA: TGTGCTAGTGGTTTGACCGCCCCCGGGACAGGGGCGTATCAGCCCCAGCATTTT; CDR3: CASGLTAPGTGAYQPQHF
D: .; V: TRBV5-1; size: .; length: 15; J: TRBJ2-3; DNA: TGCGCCAGCAGCCGCGATGGGGGGGGCCCGAATACGCAGTATTTT; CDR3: CASSRDGGGPNTQYF
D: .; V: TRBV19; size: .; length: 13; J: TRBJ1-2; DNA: TGTGCCAGTAGTATACAGGGCTCCTATGGCTACACCTTC; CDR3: CASSIQGSYGYTF
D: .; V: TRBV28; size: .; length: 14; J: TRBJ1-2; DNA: TGTGCCAGCAGTTTATGGGGGGCAGGCTATGGCTACACCTTC; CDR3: CASSLWGAGYGYTF
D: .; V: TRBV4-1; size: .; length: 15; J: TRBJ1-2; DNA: TGCGCCAGCAGCCAAGTCGAGGGAACACCTCTATTGGACACCTTC; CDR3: CASSQVEGTPLLDTF
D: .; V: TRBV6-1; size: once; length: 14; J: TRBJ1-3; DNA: TGTGCCAGCAGGTCACCGAGCTCTGGAAACACCATATATTTT; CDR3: CASRSPSSGNTIYF
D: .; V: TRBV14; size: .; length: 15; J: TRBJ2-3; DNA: TGTGCCAGCAGCCAAGTAATAGCGGTCACAGATACGCAGTATTTT; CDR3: CASSQVIAVTDTQYF
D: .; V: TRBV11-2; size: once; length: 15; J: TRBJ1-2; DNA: TGTGCCAGCAGCTTAACCCCGGGAGCTAACTATGGCTACACCTTC; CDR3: CASSLTPGANYGYTF
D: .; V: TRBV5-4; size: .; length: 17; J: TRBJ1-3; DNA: TGTGCCAGCAGTTACAAATTCAGGGTAGCCTCTGGAAACACCATATATTTT; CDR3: CASSYKFRVASGNTIYF
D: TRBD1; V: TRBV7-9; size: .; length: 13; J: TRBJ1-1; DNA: TGTGCCAGCAGCTTAGATGGGACAGATGGGGCTTTCTTT; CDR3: CASSLDGTDGAFF
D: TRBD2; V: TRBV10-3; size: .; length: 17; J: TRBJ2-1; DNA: TGTGCCATCAGTGCAAGGGCGGTAGCGGGGGGTTGGGGTGAGCAGTTCTTC; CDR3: CAISARAVAGGWGEQFF
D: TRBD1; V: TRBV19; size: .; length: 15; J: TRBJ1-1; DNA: TGTGCCAGTAGTTCTTCAGGGGGTGTGAACACTGAAGCTTTCTTT; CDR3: CASSSSGGVNTEAFF
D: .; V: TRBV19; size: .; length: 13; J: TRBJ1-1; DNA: TGTGCCAGTAGTATGCAGGATGGCACTGAAGCTTTCTTT; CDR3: CASSMQDGTEAFF
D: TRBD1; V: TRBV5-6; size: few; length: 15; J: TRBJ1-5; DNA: TGTGCCAGCAGCTTCCGACAGGGGCTGGAACAGCCCCAGCATTTT; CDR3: CASSFRQGLEQPQHF
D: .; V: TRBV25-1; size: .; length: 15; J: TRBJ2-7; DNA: TGTGCCAGCAGTGAACCCGGACAGCGAGCCTACGAGCAGTACTTC; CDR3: CASSEPGQRAYEQYF
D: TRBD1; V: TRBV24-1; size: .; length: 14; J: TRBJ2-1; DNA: TGTGCCACCAGTCGGGACAGGGTTTCCGATGAGCAGTTCTTC; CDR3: CATSRDRVSDEQFF
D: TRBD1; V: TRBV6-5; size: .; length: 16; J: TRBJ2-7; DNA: TGTGCCAGCAGTTACTCAGGGACAGAGCAACTTTACGAGCAGTACTTC; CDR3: CASSYSGTEQLYEQYF
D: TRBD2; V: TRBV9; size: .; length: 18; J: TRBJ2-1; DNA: TGTGCCAGCAGCGTAACAACGGGGCAGCGGGGGGCCCACAATGAGCAGTTCTTC; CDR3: CASSVTTGQRGAHNEQFF
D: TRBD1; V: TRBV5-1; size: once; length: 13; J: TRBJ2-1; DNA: TGCGCCAGCAGCTTGAGACAGGGGGGTGAGCAGTTCTTC; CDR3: CASSLRQGGEQFF
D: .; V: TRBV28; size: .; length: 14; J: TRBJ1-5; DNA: TGTGCCAGCAGTTTGGGGGGGATCAATCAGCCCCAGCATTTT; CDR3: CASSLGGINQPQHF
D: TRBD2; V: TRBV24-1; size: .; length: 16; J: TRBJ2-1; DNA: TGTGCCACCAGTGCTAAGGCTAGCGGGCCCCACAATGAGCAGTTCTTC; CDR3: CATSAKASGPHNEQFF
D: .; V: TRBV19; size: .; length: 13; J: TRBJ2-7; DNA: TGTGCCAGTAGTACCCGAACCCCAGGAGAGCAGTACTTC; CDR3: CASSTRTPGEQYF
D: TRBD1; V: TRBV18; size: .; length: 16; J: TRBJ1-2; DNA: TGTGCCAGCTCCCCCCCCGCCGGGACAGGTGGGGATGGCTACACCTTC; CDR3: CASSPPAGTGGDGYTF
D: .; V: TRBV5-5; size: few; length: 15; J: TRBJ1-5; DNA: TGTGCCAGCAGCTTTACAGGGTATAGCAATCAGCCCCAGCATTTT; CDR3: CASSFTGYSNQPQHF
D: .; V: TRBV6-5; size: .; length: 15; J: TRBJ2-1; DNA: TGTGCCAGCACCGAAGGGGTCGGCAGGGGAAATGAGCAGTTCTTC; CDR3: CASTEGVGRGNEQFF
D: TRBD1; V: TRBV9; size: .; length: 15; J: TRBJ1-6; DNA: TGTGCCAGCAGCGTAGGGACAGGGGCGAATTCACCCCTCCACTTT; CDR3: CASSVGTGANSPLHF
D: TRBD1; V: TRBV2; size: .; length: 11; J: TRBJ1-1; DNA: TGTGCAACAGGGGTAGACACTGAAGCTTTCTTT; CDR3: CATGVDTEAFF
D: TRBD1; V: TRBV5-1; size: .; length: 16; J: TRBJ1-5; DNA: TGCGCCAGCAGCTTGGAGGGCAGGGGGCAGGGTCAGCCCCAGCATTTT; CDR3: CASSLEGRGQGQPQHF
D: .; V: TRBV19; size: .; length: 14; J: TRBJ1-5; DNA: TGTGCCAGTATGCCCGACAGGCTCAATCAGCCCCAGCATTTT; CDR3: CASMPDRLNQPQHF
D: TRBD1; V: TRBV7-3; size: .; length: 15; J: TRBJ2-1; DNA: TGTGCCAGCAGCCTAACAGGGGGTATCCACAATGAGCAGTTCTTC; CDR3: CASSLTGGIHNEQFF
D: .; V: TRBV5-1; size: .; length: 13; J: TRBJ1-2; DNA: TGCGCCAGCAGCTCCGACGGAGTAATCGGCTACACCTTC; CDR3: CASSSDGVIGYTF
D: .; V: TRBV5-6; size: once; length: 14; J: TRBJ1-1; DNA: TGTGCCAGCAGCTTGGGGCAGGTGAACACTGAAGCTTTCTTT; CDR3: CASSLGQVNTEAFF
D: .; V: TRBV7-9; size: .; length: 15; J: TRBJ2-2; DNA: TGTGCCAGCAGCCAGGGCTCAGCGGGCACCGGGGAGCTGTTTTTT; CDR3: CASSQGSAGTGELFF
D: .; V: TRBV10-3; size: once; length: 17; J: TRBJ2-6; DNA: TGTGCCATCAGTGCAGCCCGACAGGTCTCTGGGGCCAACGTCCTGACTTTC; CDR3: CAISAARQVSGANVLTF
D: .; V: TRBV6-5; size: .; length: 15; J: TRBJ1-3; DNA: TGTGCCAGCAGGTCTGGTCAGGGTTCTGGAAACACCATATATTTT; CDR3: CASRSGQGSGNTIYF
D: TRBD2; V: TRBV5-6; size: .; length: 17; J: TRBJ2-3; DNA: TGTGCCAGCCAGCTTGGAGGCGCGAGCGGGGACACAGATACGCAGTATTTT; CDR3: CASQLGGASGDTDTQYF